This T cell receptor (beta chain) is drawn from a study of OX40 agonist ivuxolimab in advanced cancers. The table came from immunoSEQ multiplex PCR; TCRdb's copy has only in-frame clones and leaves some out. Of tens of thousands of clones in the sample, 90% were seen once. This CDR3 is built from 14 residues. CDR1 is SGHRS and CDR2 is YFSETQ in the germline V gene. V gave up 0 bases and J gave up 0 bases, with 7 bases separating them. This clone was seen a single time. The V gene is TRBV5-1, the J gene TRBJ2-7; D unresolved. The receptor was derived from an adult with an advanced solid tumor such as melanoma, head and neck, liver or kidney cancer. Source: CD4+ or CD8+ T cells sorted from blood, taken in a trial of the OX40 agonist ivuxolimab. CDR3 loop: CASSLGQSSYEQYF. CDR3 coding DNA: TGCGCCAGCAGCTTGGGTCAGAGCTCCTACGAGCAGTACTTC.